This TCR beta chain was recovered during a study of response to subunit inactivated influenza vaccine. This CDR3 spans 13 amino acids. In germline, CDR1 is SQVTM, CDR2 ANQGSEA. The V end lost 4 bases, the J end lost 5 bases, and 13 bases lay between the germline ends. TCRdb fed the RT-PCR reads into MiXCR, producing one record per CDR3 protein. The table includes around 570,000 distinct CDR3 sequences, 10% to 12% detected once. The same specimen was also included in a second study, on T cells expressing NK-cell markers. That source notes: Scientists made TCR beta cDNA using 5'RACE template switching with UMIs.

The V call is TRBV29-1, the J call TRBJ2-3; D is undetermined. The material sequenced was PBMCs from blood, taken on the day of vaccination. The source is a middle-aged man who received an inactivated influenza vaccine. CDR3 loop: CSVGRVVVDTQYF. The CDR3 bases are TGCAGCGTTGGGCGCGTTGTAGTAGATACGCAGTATTTT.